Following are 5 T cell receptor beta chains from one sample sequenced in a study of T-cell reconstitution after alpha-beta-depleted transplantation in children. Unique molecular identifiers tagged the TCRbeta library. TCRdb fed the PCR reads into MiXCR, producing one record per CDR3 protein. The sample shows some 500,000 distinct CDR3 sequences, over 25% of them seen only once. The sample consisted of PBMCs from the stem cell graft donor, taken from the stem cell graft. The origin of the receptors is a human donor who donated a stem cell graft to a child with aplastic anemia.

This clonotype has more than one count but fewer than ten. J is TRBJ2-7 and V is TRBV28; 8 bases are a match to TRBD1. Looked up from germline, CDR1 is MDHEN and CDR2 is SYDVKM. J lost 3 bases, V lost 10 bases, and 14 bases had no gene match. This CDR3 comprises 15 residues. Written as DNA, the CDR3 is TGTGCCACCACCGAACTCTCCGGACAGGGCTACGAGCAGTACTTC. Amino acid sequence: CATTELSGQGYEQYF.

The chain is built from TRBV28 and TRBJ2-1, with 9 nucleotides matching TRBD2. The CDR3 loop spans 12 amino acids. Trimming removed 6 bases from V and 13 bases from J; junction bases left unmatched: 7. Germline values: CDR1 MDHEN, CDR2 SYDVKM. CDR3 DNA: TGTGCCAGCAGACTAGCGGGTGAAGCCCAGTTCTTC. Amino acids: CASRLAGEAQFF.

The chain links TRBV20-1 to TRBJ2-3; D could derive from TRBD1 or TRBD2 (5 bases each). The germline gives CDR1 DFQATT, CDR2 SNEGSKA (reference sequence). The V end was cut by 6 bases, the J end by 14 bases, with 21 bases between. The CDR3 length is 12 residues. The CDR3, as DNA: TGCAGTGCGTCGCCGGGACGCCCTGCCCCGTATTTT. The encoded protein is CSASPGRPAPYF.

The CDR3 spells CASSLDVKGNTEAFF. In nucleotides, the CDR3 is TGTGCCAGCAGCTTAGACGTTAAGGGGAACACTGAAGCTTTCTTT. The V gene is TRBV7-2, the J gene TRBJ1-1; D is undetermined. Germline assignment: CDR1 SGHTA and CDR2 FQGNSA. The V end lost 1 base, the J end lost 1 base, and 10 bases lay between the germline ends. This CDR3 contains 15 residues.

In this sample, this clonotype turned up a few times. Here the CDR3 reads CSAVTGNSNQPQHF. The CDR3 region has the DNA TGCAGTGCGGTCACAGGGAATAGCAATCAGCCCCAGCATTTT. This chain links TRBV20-1 with TRBJ1-5; D is perhaps TRBD1 (6 bases). Germline assignment: CDR1 DFQATT and CDR2 SNEGSKA (reference sequence). The V end lost 6 bases, the J end lost 0 bases, and 12 bases lay between the germline ends. The CDR3 contains 14 residues.